The 30 T cell receptor beta chains listed next were all sequenced from one sample in a study of OX40 agonist ivuxolimab in advanced cancers. Produced via immunoSEQ multiplex PCR; TCRdb's table is partial and in-frame only. This table holds about 77,000 clones, approximately 85% found once. Sequencing was performed on CD4+ or CD8+ T cells sorted from blood, taken in a trial of the OX40 agonist ivuxolimab. These receptors were collected from an adult with an advanced solid tumor such as melanoma, head and neck, liver or kidney cancer.

The gene calls are TRBV7-3 and TRBJ1-1; D may be TRBD1 (6 bases). The CDR3 runs to 14 residues. V was cut by 6 bases and J by 1 base, with 12 bases left in between. Germline CDR1 SGHTA, CDR2 FQGTGA. CDR3 in amino acids: CASRPGAANTEAFF. CDR3 nucleotides: TGTGCCAGCAGACCGGGGGCGGCGAACACTGAAGCTTTCTTT.

V usage is TRBV2 and J usage is TRBJ1-1; maybe TRBD1 (5 bases). There are 13 residues in the CDR3. Germline lookup yields CDR1 SNHLY and CDR2 FYNNEI. Trimming cost V 3 bases and J 5 bases, with 10 bases left between them. The CDR3 is CASSETARTEAFF. CDR3 coding DNA: TGTGCCAGCAGTGAGACAGCCCGAACTGAAGCTTTCTTT.

Worth noting for this clone: Other DNA sequences in the same sample also yield this CDR3. V usage is TRBV29-1 and J usage is TRBJ1-1, with D tentatively TRBD1 (5 bases). Trimming removed 5 bases from V and 1 base from J, with 20 bases in between. CDR1 SQVTM and CDR2 ANQGSEA come from the germline V gene. This CDR3 region has 16 residues. The CDR3 DNA is TGCAGCGTTCCTCCCCAGGGAGGGGAAAAGAACACTGAAGCTTTCTTT. Its translation: CSVPPQGGEKNTEAFF. The whole variable domain, remainder taken from reference TRBV29-1 and TRBJ1-1, is SAVISQKPSRDICQRGTSLTIQCQVDSQVTMMFWYRQQPGQSLTLIATANQGSEATYESGFVIDKFPISRPNLTFSTLTVSNMSPEDSSIYLCSVPPQGGEKNTEAFFGQGTRLTVV.

The genes are TRBV28 and TRBJ2-7; D perhaps matches TRBD1 (6 bases). V lost 5 bases and J lost 8, with 16 bases in between. This CDR3 contains 13 residues. The germline V gene has CDR1 MDHEN and CDR2 SYDVKM. CDR3 DNA: TGTGCCAGCAGTCCGTCGGACAGAGAAAAGCAGTACTTC. It specifies CASSPSDREKQYF.

The chain carries TRBV7-2 and TRBJ2-3; 8 bases are shared with TRBD2. This CDR3 contains 15 residues. The trim removed 4 bases at V and 8 bases at J, leaving 11 bases unmatched. Germline V gene lookup returns CDR1 SGHTA and CDR2 FQGNSA. In nucleotides, the CDR3 is TGTGCCAGCAGCTCCTCGGGACTAGAAAAGGGTACGCAGTATTTT. Translating it yields CASSSSGLEKGTQYF.

The J gene is TRBJ2-7, the V gene TRBV2, with 9 bases that match TRBD2. CDR1 and CDR2 from the germline V gene are SNHLY and FYNNEI. This CDR3 region has 13 residues. V lost 10 bases and J lost 4; bases outside the gene matches: 8. CDR3 amino acids: CATAGGARYEQYF. CDR3 nucleotide sequence: TGTGCCACCGCGGGAGGGGCCAGGTACGAGCAGTACTTC.

The V call is TRBV6-6, the J call TRBJ2-1; D remains ambiguous. Germline values: CDR1 MNHNY, CDR2 SVGAGI (reference sequence). The V end lost 9 bases, the J end lost 0 bases, and 6 bases lay between the germline ends. The CDR3 is 12 amino acids. The CDR3 region has the DNA TGTGCCAGTGGACCCTCCTACAATGAGCAGTTCTTC. Translation gives CASGPSYNEQFF.

The chain recombines TRBV7-9 with TRBJ2-3; 14 nucleotides match TRBD2. This CDR3 contains 14 residues. Germline loops: CDR1 SEHNR, CDR2 FQNEAQ (reference sequence). The V gene end was trimmed by 7 bases and the J gene end by 4 bases; junction bases not matched to a gene: 1. The CDR3 sequence: CASKGLAGADTQYF. CDR3 coding DNA: TGTGCCAGCAAGGGACTAGCGGGAGCAGATACGCAGTATTTT.

CDR3 in DNA: TGTGCCAGCAGTTCTGACAGGGAGCCCCTTGATGAGCAGTTCTTC. It encodes CASSSDREPLDEQFF. The V and J genes are TRBV28 and TRBJ2-1; 7 nucleotides agree with TRBD1. Germline V gives CDR1 MDHEN, CDR2 SYDVKM. Unmatched junction bases numbered 11, after V lost 4 bases and J lost 8 bases. The CDR3 totals 15 residues. Using reference TRBV28 and TRBJ2-1 for the parts outside the CDR3, the full variable domain is DVKVTQSSRYLVKRTGEKVFLECVQDMDHENMFWYRQDPGLGLRLIYFSYDVKMKEKGDIPEGYSVSREKKERFSLILESASTNQTSMYLCASSSDREPLDEQFFGPGTRLTVL.

The J gene is TRBJ1-1, the V gene TRBV7-6; TRBD1 might be the D (5 bases). The CDR3 is 16 amino acids. Trimming removed 5 bases from V and 11 bases from J, with 27 bases in between. Germline CDR1 SGHVS, CDR2 FNYEAQ. CDR3 loop: CASSRLTGPSGTVAFF. DNA of the CDR3: TGTGCCAGCAGCCGACTAACGGGTCCCTCAGGGACGGTGGCTTTCTTT.

J is TRBJ2-5 and V is TRBV5-1; D is possibly TRBD2 (6 bases). Germline V lookup: CDR1 SGHRS, CDR2 YFSETQ. CDR3 length: 16 residues. With 4 bases removed from V and 5 bases from J, the gap between germline ends came to 21 bases. CDR3 sequence reads: CASSGTAGNVRETQYF. CDR3 DNA sequence: TGCGCCAGCAGCGGGACTGCAGGGAACGTTCGGGAGACCCAGTACTTC.

The CDR3 reads CAGQGARDTQYF. Here the CDR3 DNA reads TGTGCTGGACAGGGGGCGAGGGATACGCAGTATTTT. The rearrangement links TRBV7-9 to TRBJ2-3, with TRBD1 identical over 11 bases. Germline CDR1 and CDR2: SEHNR and FQNEAQ (reference sequence). CDR3 length: 12 amino acids.

V and J are TRBV5-5 and TRBJ1-1; D remains unclear. The CDR3 is made up of 11 amino acids. CDR1 is SGHKS and CDR2 is YYEKEE in the germline V gene (reference sequence). V lost 0 bases to trimming and J lost 4 bases, with 1 base between them. This chain's CDR3 is CASSLGTEAFF. DNA for the CDR3: TGTGCCAGCAGCTTGGGCACTGAAGCTTTCTTT.

The genes are TRBV4-3 and TRBJ1-1; 9 positions match TRBD1. V was pared by 4 bases and J by 1 base, with 1 base of the junction left unmatched. This CDR3 contains 14 residues. Germline V gene data show CDR1 as LGHNA and CDR2 as YSLEER. The CDR3 DNA reads as TGCGCCAGCAGCCGGGACAGGGCGAACACTGAAGCTTTCTTT. Protein sequence: CASSRDRANTEAFF.

The gene calls are TRBV5-5 and TRBJ2-1; maybe TRBD1 (6 bases). Trimming cost V 6 bases and J 2 bases, with 18 bases left between them. The V gene's germline CDR1 is SGHKS and CDR2 YYEKEE (reference sequence). The CDR3 has 16 residues. The DNA for the CDR3 is TGTGCCAGCAACTCTCAACCGACAGGCGCCTACAATGAGCAGTTCTTC. This codes for CASNSQPTGAYNEQFF.

This sequence joins TRBV30 and TRBJ2-1; TRBD1 matches 7 bases. The CDR3 length is 14 residues. The junction had 11 bases not matched to a gene; V was cut back by 4 bases and J by 8 bases. Germline CDR1 and CDR2: GTSNPN and SVGIG (reference sequence). The CDR3 DNA reads as TGTGCCTGGACCCTCCCTGACAGGGACCATGAGCAGTTCTTC. Its translation: CAWTLPDRDHEQFF.

The chain has TRBV28 and TRBJ2-7, with TRBD1 matching over 8 bases. The germline gives CDR1 MDHEN, CDR2 SYDVKM. This CDR3 region has 14 residues. V gave up 1 base and J gave up 7 bases; unmatched junction bases: 6. The CDR3 DNA sequence: TGTGCCAGCAGTTTATCGGCAGGGGGCAAAGAGCAGTACTTC. Amino acid sequence: CASSLSAGGKEQYF.

The rearrangement uses TRBV11-2 and TRBJ2-5, with D possibly matching TRBD1 (6 bases). Germline V gene sequence: CDR1 SGHAT, CDR2 FQNNGV. The CDR3 has 14 amino acids. V shed 5 bases and J shed 1 base, with 11 bases lying between them. CDR3: CASSPGQPQETQYF. The CDR3 DNA follows: TGTGCCAGCAGCCCCGGACAGCCCCAAGAGACCCAGTACTTC.

This chain joins TRBV6-6 and TRBJ1-6, with D maybe TRBD1 (5 bases). Trimming left V 3 bases short and J 9 bases short, with 12 bases between. The germline gives CDR1 MNHNY, CDR2 SVGAGI (reference sequence). The CDR3 has 14 amino acids. CDR3 bases: TGTGCCAGCAGTTATCAGGGAGGCCTTTCACCCCTCCACTTT. As protein: CASSYQGGLSPLHF.

This chain links TRBV14 with TRBJ2-1, with D possibly being TRBD1 (5 bases). The germline V gene encodes CDR1 SGHDN and CDR2 FVKESK. V was cut by 0 bases and J by 4 bases, with 7 bases left in between. CDR3 length: 14 amino acids. CDR3 DNA: TGTGCCAGCAGCCAAGAGACAGCTTACAATGAGCAGTTCTTC. Encoded protein: CASSQETAYNEQFF.

This chain connects TRBV28 to TRBJ2-2; 7 bases align to TRBD2. Germline V lookup: CDR1 MDHEN, CDR2 SYDVKM. The CDR3 spans 15 residues. Trimming removed 4 bases from V and 2 bases from J; junction bases left unmatched: 4. CDR3 DNA: TGTGCCAGCAGTTCGACTAGCCGAAACACCGGGGAGCTGTTTTTT. It specifies CASSSTSRNTGELFF.

The chain combines TRBV29-1 with TRBJ1-4, with D hard to call. Germline loops: CDR1 SQVTM, CDR2 ANQGSEA. The CDR3 spans 11 residues. V lost 5 bases and J 4 bases, leaving 5 bases between the germline ends. For the CDR3, the DNA is TGCAGCGTTAATAGTAATGAAAAACTGTTTTTT. Encoded protein: CSVNSNEKLFF.

The chain combines TRBV15 with TRBJ1-6, with 9 bases aligning to TRBD1. The CDR3 consists of 15 residues. Germline-derived CDR1 and CDR2 are LNHNV and YYDKDF (reference sequence). The V gene end was trimmed by 1 base and the J gene end by 7 bases; junction bases not matched to a gene: 2. The CDR3 loop is CATSRGGTGNSPLHF. The CDR3 region has the DNA TGTGCCACCAGCAGAGGAGGGACAGGGAATTCACCCCTCCACTTT.

The V gene is TRBV5-4, the J gene TRBJ2-1; 9 nucleotides agree with TRBD1. The V segment lost 6 bases and the J segment 5 bases; nucleotides outside the gene matches: 6. The CDR3 consists of 14 residues. Germline lookup yields CDR1 SGHNT and CDR2 YYREEE (reference sequence). The CDR3 spells CASIRTGADNEQFF. The CDR3 nucleotides read TGTGCCAGCATCCGGACAGGGGCGGACAATGAGCAGTTCTTC. Combining the CDR3 with reference TRBV5-4 and TRBJ2-1 gives the whole variable domain ETGVTQSPTHLIKTRGQQVTLRCSSQSGHNTVSWYQQALGQGPQFIFQYYREEENGRGNFPPRFSGLQFPNYSSELNVNALELDDSALYLCASIRTGADNEQFFGPGTRLTVL.

The chain is built from TRBV2 and TRBJ2-1; D perhaps matches TRBD1 (5 bases). This CDR3 is 13 amino acids long. With 4 bases removed from V and 10 bases from J, the gap between germline ends came to 14 bases. Germline loops: CDR1 SNHLY, CDR2 FYNNEI. The CDR3 sequence: CASSVGVAGEQFF. Written as DNA, the CDR3 is TGTGCCAGCAGTGTTGGGGTGGCAGGGGAGCAGTTCTTC.

The rearrangement links TRBV27 to TRBJ2-7, with 8 nucleotides matching TRBD1. The CDR3 sequence is 17 residues long. V gave up 6 bases and J gave up 0 bases; unmatched junction bases: 13. Germline values: CDR1 MNHEY, CDR2 SMNVEV (reference sequence). The CDR3 DNA is TGTGCCAGCAGCCCACGCCCTTCCGGGACAGGCTCCTACGAGCAGTACTTC. This sequence encodes CASSPRPSGTGSYEQYF.

The CDR3 nucleotides are TGTGCCAGCAGTATTACATGGTTAGACAATGAGCAGTTCTTC. Translation: CASSITWLDNEQFF. The rearrangement links TRBV6-5 to TRBJ2-1; D gene ambiguous. There are 14 residues in the CDR3. Per germline, CDR1 MNHEY and CDR2 SVGAGI. Trimming pared 5 bases from V and 5 bases from J, leaving 13 bases between.

This chain links TRBV14 with TRBJ1-6, with D maybe TRBD1 (6 bases). CDR3 length equals 16 residues. In germline, CDR1 is SGHDN, CDR2 FVKESK. Trimming pared 0 bases from V and 9 bases from J, leaving 15 bases between. CDR3 coding DNA: TGTGCCAGCAGCCAAGATGTAGGGGGGTCTGGTTCACCCCTCCACTTT. This sequence encodes CASSQDVGGSGSPLHF.

A few counts support this clone. The V and J genes are TRBV29-1 and TRBJ2-2, with 8 bases aligning to TRBD1. CDR1 and CDR2 (germline): SQVTM, ANQGSEA. V trimming: 4 bases; J trimming: 4 bases; junction bases outside the gene matches: 2. The CDR3 is made up of 13 amino acids. The CDR3: CSVGQGTTGELFF. The CDR3 bases are TGCAGCGTTGGACAGGGGACCACCGGGGAGCTGTTTTTT.

The chain joins TRBV28 to TRBJ2-5, with D possibly matching TRBD1 (5 bases). The DNA end favors TRBJ2-7, so the J call may be wrong. The CDR3 is 15 amino acids. The germline V gene encodes CDR1 MDHEN and CDR2 SYDVKM. The CDR3 coding sequence is TGTGCCAGCACCTCTCCTGCGGCAGGGATTTACGAGCAGTACTTC. Encoded protein: CASTSPAAGIYEQYF.